This paragraph reports one T cell receptor (beta chain). The target antigen is unknown. The protocol was immunoSEQ multiplex PCR, while the TCRdb copy is restricted to in-frame clones and leaves out a portion. The sample lists around 85,000 clones; roughly nine tenths were seen once. The sample is drawn from a study of OX40 agonist ivuxolimab in advanced cancers. General observations from the study: Doses of 0.1 to 3.0 mg/kg were accompanied by clonal expansion of CD4+ and CD8+ blood T cells by week 6. Expanded peripheral T cell antigen specificity was not determined. More expanded clones were seen, on average, in CD8+ T cells than in CD4+.

The starting material was CD4+ or CD8+ T cells sorted from blood, obtained in a trial of the OX40 agonist ivuxolimab. The clonotype originates from an adult with an advanced solid tumor such as melanoma, head and neck, liver or kidney cancer.

In DNA, the CDR3 is TGTGCCAGCAGCCTACCCGACAGGGACAACAGAGATACGCAGTATTTT. Translation gives CASSLPDRDNRDTQYF. The genes are TRBV7-9 and TRBJ2-3, with TRBD1 matching 7 bases. V lost 5 bases to trimming and J lost 5 bases; unmatched junction nucleotides: 13. This CDR3 contains 16 residues. Germline CDR1 reads SEHNR; CDR2 reads FQNEAQ (reference sequence).